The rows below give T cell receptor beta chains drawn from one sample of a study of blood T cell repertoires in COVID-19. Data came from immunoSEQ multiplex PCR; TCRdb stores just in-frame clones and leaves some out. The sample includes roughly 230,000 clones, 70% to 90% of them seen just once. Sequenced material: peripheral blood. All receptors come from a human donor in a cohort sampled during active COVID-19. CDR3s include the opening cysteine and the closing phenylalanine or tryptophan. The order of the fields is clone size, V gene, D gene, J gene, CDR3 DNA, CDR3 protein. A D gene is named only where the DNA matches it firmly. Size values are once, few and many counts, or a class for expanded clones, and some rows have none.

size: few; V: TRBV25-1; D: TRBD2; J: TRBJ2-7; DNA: TGTGCCAGCAGTGAATCGGAGCGGGGGAGCTCCTACGAGCAGTACTTC; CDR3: CASSESERGSSYEQYF
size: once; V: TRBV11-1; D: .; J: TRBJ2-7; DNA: TGTGCCAGCAGCCTCCGGACTACCTACGAGCAGTACTTC; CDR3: CASSLRTTYEQYF
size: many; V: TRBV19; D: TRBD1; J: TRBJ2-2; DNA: TGTGCCAGTAGTACCTCAGGGGGCAATTTGGCCGGGGAGCTGTTTTTT; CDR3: CASSTSGGNLAGELFF
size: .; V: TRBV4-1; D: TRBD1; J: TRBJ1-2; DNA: TGCGCCAGCAGCAAAAACCCCAGGGGGCAAAATTATGGCTACACCTTC; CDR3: CASSKNPRGQNYGYTF
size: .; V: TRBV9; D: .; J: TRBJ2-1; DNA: TGTGCCAGCAGCGTAGCTGTTTACAATGAGCAGTTCTTC; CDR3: CASSVAVYNEQFF
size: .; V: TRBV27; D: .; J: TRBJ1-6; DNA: TGTGCCAGCAGACCCGGGGGGGGGCTGAGGAATTCACCCCTCCACTTT; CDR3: CASRPGGGLRNSPLHF
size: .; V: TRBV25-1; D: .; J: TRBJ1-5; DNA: TGTGCCAGCTCCGAGGGGGGGGCCTTCAATCAGCCCCAGCATTTT; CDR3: CASSEGGAFNQPQHF
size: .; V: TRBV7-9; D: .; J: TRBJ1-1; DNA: TGTGCCAGCAGTTCAGGGGAATGCACTGAAGCTTTCTTT; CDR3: CASSSGECTEAFF
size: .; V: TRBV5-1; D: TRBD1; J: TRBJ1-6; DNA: TGCGCCAGCAGCCCACAGGGGGCGGTTTCACCCCTCCACTTT; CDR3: CASSPQGAVSPLHF
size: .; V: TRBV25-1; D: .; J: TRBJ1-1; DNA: TGTGCCAGCAGTGAAGCTGAGGGTTACACTGAAGCTTTCTTT; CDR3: CASSEAEGYTEAFF
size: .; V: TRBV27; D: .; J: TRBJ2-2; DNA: TGTGCCAGCAGTTTCTTGCGTGCGACAGGGAACACCGGGGAGCTGTTTTTT; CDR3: CASSFLRATGNTGELFF
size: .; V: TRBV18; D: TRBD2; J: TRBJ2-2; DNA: TGTGCCAGCTCACCACGGCGGGGGGCGAACACCGGGGAGCTGTTTTTT; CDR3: CASSPRRGANTGELFF
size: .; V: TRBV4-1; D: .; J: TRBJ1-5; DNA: TGCGCCAGCAGCCAAGATCTTGAGTCCCAGCCCCAGCATTTT; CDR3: CASSQDLESQPQHF
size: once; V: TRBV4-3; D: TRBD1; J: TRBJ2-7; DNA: TGCGCCAGCAGCCAAGATCCGGGACAGGGCTTTCACGAGCAGTACTTC; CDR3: CASSQDPGQGFHEQYF
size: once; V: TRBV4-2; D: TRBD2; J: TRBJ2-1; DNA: TGTGCCAGCAGCTACGAGCCGGGACTAGCGGGATACAATGAGCAGTTCTTC; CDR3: CASSYEPGLAGYNEQFF
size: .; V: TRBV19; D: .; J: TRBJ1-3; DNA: TGTGCCAGTAGTGACTTGAAAGGAACTGGAAACACCATATATTTT; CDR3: CASSDLKGTGNTIYF
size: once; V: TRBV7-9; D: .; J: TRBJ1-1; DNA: TGTGCCAGCAGTATACAGGGACCCACTGAAGCTTTCTTT; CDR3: CASSIQGPTEAFF
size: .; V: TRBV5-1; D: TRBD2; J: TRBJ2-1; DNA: TGCGCCAGCAAACGACTAGCGGGCTCTTCCTACAATGAGCAGTTCTTC; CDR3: CASKRLAGSSYNEQFF
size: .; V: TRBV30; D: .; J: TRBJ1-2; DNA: TGTGCCTGGAGTCCCTTAGTCGTGTATGGCTACACCTTC; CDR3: CAWSPLVVYGYTF
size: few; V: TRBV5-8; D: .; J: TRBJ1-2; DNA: TGTGCCAGCAGCTTGCGGGCAGGGGATGGCTACACCTTC; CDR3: CASSLRAGDGYTF
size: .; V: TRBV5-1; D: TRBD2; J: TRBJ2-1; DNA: TGCGCCAGCAGCTTCGTAGCGGGGGGGCCGAATGAGCAGTTCTTC; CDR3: CASSFVAGGPNEQFF
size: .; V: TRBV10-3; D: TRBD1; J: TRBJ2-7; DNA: TGTGCTTCCGACAGGGGGACCTACGAGCAGTACTTC; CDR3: CASDRGTYEQYF
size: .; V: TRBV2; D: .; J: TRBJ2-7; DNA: TGTGCCAGCATAGAACAGCTCTCCTACGAGCAGTACTTC; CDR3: CASIEQLSYEQYF
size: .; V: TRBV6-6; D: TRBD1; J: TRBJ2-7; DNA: TGTGCCAGCAGTCGAGGGACAGGGTCAGTCTCCCTCTACGAGCAGTACTTC; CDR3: CASSRGTGSVSLYEQYF
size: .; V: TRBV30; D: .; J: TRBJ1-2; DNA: TGTGCCTGGAGCCCCGGGGGTGCCGGTGGCTACACCTTC; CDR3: CAWSPGGAGGYTF
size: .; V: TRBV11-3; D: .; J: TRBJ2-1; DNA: TGTGCCAGCAGTTTAGAGGGACACTCAGAGCAGTTCTTC; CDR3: CASSLEGHSEQFF
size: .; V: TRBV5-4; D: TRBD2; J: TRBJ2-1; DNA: TGTGCCAGCAGTCTCCTAGCGGGGTATAATGAGCAGTTCTTC; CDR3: CASSLLAGYNEQFF
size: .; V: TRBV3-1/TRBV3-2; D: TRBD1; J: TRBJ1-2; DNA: TGTGCCAGCAGCCCCGGGACAGCGATTCCCTATGGCTACACCTTC; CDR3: CASSPGTAIPYGYTF
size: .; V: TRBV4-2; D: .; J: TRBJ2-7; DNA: TGTGCCAGCAGCCGATACCTCGGGGCCTACGAGCAGTACTTC; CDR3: CASSRYLGAYEQYF
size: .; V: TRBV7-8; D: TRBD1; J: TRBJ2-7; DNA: TGTGCCAGCAGCTTAGGGTCACGGGACAGGGGGCTTCACGAGCAGTACTTC; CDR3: CASSLGSRDRGLHEQYF
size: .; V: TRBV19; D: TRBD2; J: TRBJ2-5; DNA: TGTGCCAGTAGTAGGGGGACTAGCGGCCAAGAGACCCAGTACTTC; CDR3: CASSRGTSGQETQYF
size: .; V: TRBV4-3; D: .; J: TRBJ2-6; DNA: TGCGCCAGCAGCCAAGCGTACAGCTCTGGGGCCAACGTCCTGACTTTC; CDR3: CASSQAYSSGANVLTF
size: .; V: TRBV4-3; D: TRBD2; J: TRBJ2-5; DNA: TGCGCCAGCAGCCAAGATTCCAGCGGGGGAGAGACCCAGTACTTC; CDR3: CASSQDSSGGETQYF
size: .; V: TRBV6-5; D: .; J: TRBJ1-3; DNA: TGTGCCAGCAGTTTAGGGGTTAGGTGGGGAAACACCATATATTTT; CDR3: CASSLGVRWGNTIYF
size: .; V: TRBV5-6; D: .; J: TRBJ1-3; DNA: TGTGCCAGCAGCTTGACACAGGGCTTCGGAAACACCATATATTTT; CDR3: CASSLTQGFGNTIYF
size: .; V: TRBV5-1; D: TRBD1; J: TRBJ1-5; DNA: TGCGCCAGCAGCTCAACAGGGGGCACGGATCAGCCCCAGCATTTT; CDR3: CASSSTGGTDQPQHF
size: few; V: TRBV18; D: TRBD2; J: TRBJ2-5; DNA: TGTGCCAGCTCACTCGGTATGACTAGCGATGAAGAGACCCAGTACTTC; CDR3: CASSLGMTSDEETQYF
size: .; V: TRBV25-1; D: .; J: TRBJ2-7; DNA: TGTGCCAGCAGTGAATCCCAGGGCTCCTACGAGCAGTACTTC; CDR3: CASSESQGSYEQYF
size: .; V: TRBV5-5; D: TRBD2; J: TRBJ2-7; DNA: TGTGCCAGCAGCTCCACTAGCGGGAGTGGGTACGAGCAGTACTTC; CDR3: CASSSTSGSGYEQYF
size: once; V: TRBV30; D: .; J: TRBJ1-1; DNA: TGTGCCTGGACCCCGGGGCCGGAGGGCACTGAAGCTTTCTTT; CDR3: CAWTPGPEGTEAFF
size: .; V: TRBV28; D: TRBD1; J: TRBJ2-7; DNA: TGTGCCAGCAGACCCGACAGGGTGTCCTACGAGCAGTACTTC; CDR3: CASRPDRVSYEQYF
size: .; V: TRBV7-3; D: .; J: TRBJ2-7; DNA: TGTGCCAGCAGCCCAAGGGGCGGATCCTACGAGCAGTACTTC; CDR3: CASSPRGGSYEQYF
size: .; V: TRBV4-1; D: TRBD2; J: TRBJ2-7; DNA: TGCGCCAGCAGCCACCTTTTCGACCGGGAGGACGAGCAGTACTTC; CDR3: CASSHLFDREDEQYF
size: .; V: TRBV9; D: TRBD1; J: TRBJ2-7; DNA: TGTGCCAGCAGCGCCACCGGGACAGGGGCTTCCGAGCAGTACTTC; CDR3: CASSATGTGASEQYF
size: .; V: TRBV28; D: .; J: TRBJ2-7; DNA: TGTGCCAGCAGTTACAGGGGGGGGAGAAACTACGAGCAGTACTTC; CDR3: CASSYRGGRNYEQYF
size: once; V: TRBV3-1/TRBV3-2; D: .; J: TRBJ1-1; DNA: TGTGCCAGCAGCTGGGCAACCGAAGCTTTCTTT; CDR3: CASSWATEAFF
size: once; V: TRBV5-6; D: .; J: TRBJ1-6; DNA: TGTGCCAGCAGCCCTGGATCAGGGTGGGATTCACCCCTCCACTTT; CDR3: CASSPGSGWDSPLHF
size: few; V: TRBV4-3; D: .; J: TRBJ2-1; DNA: TGCGCCAGCAGCCAAGAATTGGCTCGCCATGAGCAGTTCTTC; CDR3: CASSQELARHEQFF
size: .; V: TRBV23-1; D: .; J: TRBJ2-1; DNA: TGCGCCAGCAATCCGACATCCTTCCCCCACAATGAGCAGTTCTTC; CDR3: CASNPTSFPHNEQFF
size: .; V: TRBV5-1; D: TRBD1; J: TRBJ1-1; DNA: TGCGCCAGCAGCTCGACAGGGGTGAACACTGAAGCTTTCTTT; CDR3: CASSSTGVNTEAFF
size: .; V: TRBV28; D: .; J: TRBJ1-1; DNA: TGTGCCAGCAGCCCGGTGCAGAACACTGAAGCTTTCTTT; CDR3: CASSPVQNTEAFF
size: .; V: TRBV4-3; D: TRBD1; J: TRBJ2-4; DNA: TGCGCCAGCAGCCAAGTCATGGAGACAGGGGGCGCGAACATTCAGTACTTC; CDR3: CASSQVMETGGANIQYF
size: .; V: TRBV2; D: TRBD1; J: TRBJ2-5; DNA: TGTGCCAGCAGTTTAGGGGGCGGGGAGACCCAGTACTTC; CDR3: CASSLGGGETQYF